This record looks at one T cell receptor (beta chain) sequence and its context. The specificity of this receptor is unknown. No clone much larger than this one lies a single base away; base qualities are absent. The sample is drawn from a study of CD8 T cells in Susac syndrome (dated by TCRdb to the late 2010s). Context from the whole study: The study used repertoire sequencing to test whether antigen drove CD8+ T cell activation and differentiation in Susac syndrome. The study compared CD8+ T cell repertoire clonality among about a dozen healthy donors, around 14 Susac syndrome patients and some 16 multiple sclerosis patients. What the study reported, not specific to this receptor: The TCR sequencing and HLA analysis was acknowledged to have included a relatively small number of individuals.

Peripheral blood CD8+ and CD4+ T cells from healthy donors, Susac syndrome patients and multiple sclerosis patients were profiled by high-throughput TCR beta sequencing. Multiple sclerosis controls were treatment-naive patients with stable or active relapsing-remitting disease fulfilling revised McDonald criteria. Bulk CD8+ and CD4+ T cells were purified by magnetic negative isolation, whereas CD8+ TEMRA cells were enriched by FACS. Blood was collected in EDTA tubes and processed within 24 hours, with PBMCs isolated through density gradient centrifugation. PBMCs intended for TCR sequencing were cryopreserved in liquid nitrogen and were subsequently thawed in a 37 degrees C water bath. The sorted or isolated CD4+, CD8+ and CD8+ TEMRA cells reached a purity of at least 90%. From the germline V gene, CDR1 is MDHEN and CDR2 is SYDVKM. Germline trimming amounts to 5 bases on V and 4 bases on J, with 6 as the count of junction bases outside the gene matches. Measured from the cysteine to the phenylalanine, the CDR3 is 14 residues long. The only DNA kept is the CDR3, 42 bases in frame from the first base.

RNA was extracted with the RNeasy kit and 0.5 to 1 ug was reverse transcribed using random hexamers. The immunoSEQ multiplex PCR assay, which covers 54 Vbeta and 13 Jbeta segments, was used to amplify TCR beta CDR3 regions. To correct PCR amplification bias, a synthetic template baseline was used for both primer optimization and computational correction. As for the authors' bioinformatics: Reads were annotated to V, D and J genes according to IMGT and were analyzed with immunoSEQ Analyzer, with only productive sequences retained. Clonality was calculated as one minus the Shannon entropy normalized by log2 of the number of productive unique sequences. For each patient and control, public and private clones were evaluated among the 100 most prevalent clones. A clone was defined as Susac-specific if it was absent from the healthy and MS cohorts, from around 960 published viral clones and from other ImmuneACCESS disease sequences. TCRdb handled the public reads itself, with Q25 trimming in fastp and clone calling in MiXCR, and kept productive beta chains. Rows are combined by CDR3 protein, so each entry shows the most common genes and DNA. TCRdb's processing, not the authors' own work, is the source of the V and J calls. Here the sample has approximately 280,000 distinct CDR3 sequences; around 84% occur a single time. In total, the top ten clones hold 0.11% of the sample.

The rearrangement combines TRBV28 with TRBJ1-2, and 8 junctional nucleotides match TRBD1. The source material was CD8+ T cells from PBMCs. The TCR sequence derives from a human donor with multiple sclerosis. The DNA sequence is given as TGTGCCAGCAGTAAAAAGGACAGGGTCTATGGCTACACCTTC. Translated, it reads CASSKKDRVYGYTF.